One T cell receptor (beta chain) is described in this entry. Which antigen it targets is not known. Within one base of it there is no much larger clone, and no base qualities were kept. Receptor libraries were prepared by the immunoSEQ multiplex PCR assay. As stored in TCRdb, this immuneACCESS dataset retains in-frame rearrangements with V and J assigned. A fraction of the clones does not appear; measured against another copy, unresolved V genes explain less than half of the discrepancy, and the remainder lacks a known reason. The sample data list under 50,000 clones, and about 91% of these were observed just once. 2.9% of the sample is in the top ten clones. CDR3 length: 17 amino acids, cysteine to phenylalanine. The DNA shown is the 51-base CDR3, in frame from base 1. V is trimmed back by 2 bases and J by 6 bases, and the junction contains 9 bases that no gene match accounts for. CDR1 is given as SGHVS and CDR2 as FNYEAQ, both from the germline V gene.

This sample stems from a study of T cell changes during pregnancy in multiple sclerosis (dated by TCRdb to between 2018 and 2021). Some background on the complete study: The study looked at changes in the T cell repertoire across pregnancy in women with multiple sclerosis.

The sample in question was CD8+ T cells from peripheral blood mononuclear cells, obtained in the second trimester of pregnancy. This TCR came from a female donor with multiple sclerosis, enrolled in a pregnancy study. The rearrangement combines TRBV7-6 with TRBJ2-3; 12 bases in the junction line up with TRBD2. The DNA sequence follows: TGTGCCAGCAGCTTAAGGACTAGCGGGGCTCCACTGGATACGCAGTATTTT. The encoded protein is CASSLRTSGAPLDTQYF.